Listed here are 19 T cell receptor beta chains from one sample, sequenced in a study of control samples from healthy donors and cancer patients. Clones were read by immunoSEQ multiplex PCR, and TCRdb kept only the in-frame ones, dropping some. This sample has around 130,000 clones, with about 90% found just once. Sample: PBMCs. The receptors come from a man in his fifties with head and neck cancer.

The chain combines TRBV29-1 with TRBJ2-7; D uncertain. The CDR3 has 13 residues. Per germline, CDR1 SQVTM and CDR2 ANQGSEA. With 1 base removed from V and 0 bases from J, the gap between germline ends came to 7 bases. This CDR3 is CSVEGHDSYEQYF. In DNA, the CDR3 is TGCAGCGTTGAAGGGCACGACTCCTACGAGCAGTACTTC.

A single count supports this clone. CDR3 region: CATSSLLGPTEAFF. Written as DNA, the CDR3 is TGTGCCACCAGCAGCCTTCTGGGGCCCACTGAAGCTTTCTTT. The J gene is TRBJ1-1, the V gene TRBV15, with D possibly matching TRBD1 (5 bases). CDR1 LNHNV and CDR2 YYDKDF come from the germline V gene (reference sequence). The CDR3 totals 14 residues. The V end was cut by 3 bases, the J end by 4 bases, with 12 bases between.

This clone has a handful of counts. V is TRBV11-3 and J is TRBJ1-1; tentatively, D is TRBD1 (5 bases). The CDR3 is 13 amino acids. V dropped 5 bases and J dropped 8 bases, with 15 bases sitting between them. CDR1 and CDR2 (germline): SGHNT, YENEEA. The DNA for the CDR3 is TGTGCCAGCAGCACCTTCCGAGACAGCGAAGCTTTCTTT. Translation: CASSTFRDSEAFF.

The chain employs TRBV5-6 and TRBJ1-3; D is unclear. Germline CDR1 SGHDT, CDR2 YYEEEE. This CDR3 comprises 14 residues. The ends were cut back, 1 base at V and 3 bases at J, with 8 bases in the middle. The CDR3 region is CASSLLENGNTIYF. DNA of the CDR3: TGTGCCAGCAGCTTGTTAGAGAATGGAAACACCATATATTTT.

The chain employs TRBV5-1 and TRBJ2-1; D is perhaps TRBD1 or TRBD2 (5 bases each). CDR3 size: 14 residues. The germline V and J ends were trimmed by 4 bases and 2 bases, with 10 bases remaining between them. Germline V gene lookup returns CDR1 SGHRS and CDR2 YFSETQ. The CDR3 bases are TGCGCCAGCAGCGGGGGTGATGCCTACAATGAGCAGTTCTTC. Translating it yields CASSGGDAYNEQFF.

The chain has TRBV28 and TRBJ2-7; 7 bases are shared with TRBD2. CDR3 size: 12 residues. V lost 6 bases, J lost 2 bases, and 1 base stayed unmatched. Germline CDR1 is MDHEN and CDR2 is SYDVKM. CDR3 sequence reads: CASRGTTYEQYF. For the CDR3, the DNA is TGTGCCAGCAGGGGGACTACCTACGAGCAGTACTTC.

The chain joins TRBV6-4 to TRBJ1-4; 7 nucleotides align to TRBD1. Germline V gene lookup returns CDR1 MRHNA and CDR2 SNTAGT. The CDR3 is made up of 14 amino acids. V was clipped by 3 bases and J by 8 bases; unmatched bases: 6. CDR3 residues: CASSETGVGEKLFF. The CDR3, as DNA: TGTGCCAGCAGTGAAACAGGGGTAGGAGAAAAACTGTTTTTT.

The chain has TRBV28 and TRBJ1-3, with a possible D match to TRBD1 (5 bases). The CDR3 loop spans 19 amino acids. V shed 3 bases and J shed 0 bases, with 21 bases lying between them. Germline V gene sequence: CDR1 MDHEN, CDR2 SYDVKM. The CDR3 DNA reads as TGTGCCAGCAGTTTCCCAGCCGCCGGGACTGGGGGCTCTGGAAACACCATATATTTT. Protein: CASSFPAAGTGGSGNTIYF.

This sequence joins TRBV2 and TRBJ2-1; maybe TRBD1 (6 bases). Germline V gene sequence: CDR1 SNHLY, CDR2 FYNNEI. V was cut by 1 base and J by 4 bases, with 11 bases left in between. The CDR3 sequence is 15 residues long. The CDR3 nucleotides are TGTGCCAGCAGTGAAGGGCAGGGGATTTACAATGAGCAGTTCTTC. It encodes CASSEGQGIYNEQFF.

The chain recombines TRBV11-3 with TRBJ2-1; TRBD1 agrees at 8 bases. Unmatched junction bases numbered 24, after V lost 4 bases and J lost 10 bases. Germline CDR1 and CDR2: SGHNT and YENEEA. This CDR3 region has 19 residues. This chain's CDR3 is CASSSQNPRTGCFQSEQFF. CDR3 DNA sequence: TGTGCCAGCAGCTCCCAAAACCCAAGGACAGGGTGTTTTCAGTCAGAGCAGTTCTTC.

This clone is a singleton in its sample. The rearrangement joins TRBV5-1 to TRBJ2-1, with 8 bases lining up with TRBD2. V lost 0 bases and J lost 7; bases outside the gene matches: 9. There are 16 residues in the CDR3. Germline V gene sequence: CDR1 SGHRS, CDR2 YFSETQ. This CDR3 reads CASSLVLGGAENEQFF. The CDR3 bases are TGCGCCAGCAGCTTGGTGCTCGGGGGGGCGGAAAATGAGCAGTTCTTC.

The chain is built from TRBV3-1 (or the pseudogene TRBV3-2) and TRBJ2-3; 9 bases map to TRBD2. Losses at the gene ends were 5 bases for V and 2 bases for J; bases not matched to a gene: 5. CDR1 is LGHDT and CDR2 is YNNKEL in the germline V gene (reference sequence). The CDR3 extends over 15 amino acids. The CDR3 DNA sequence: TGTGCCAGCAGCTACCAGCGGGGGGACACAGATACGCAGTATTTT. This gives the protein CASSYQRGDTDTQYF.

This chain joins TRBV28 and TRBJ1-4; 10 bases line up with TRBD1. The CDR3 is made up of 15 amino acids. Germline V gene data show CDR1 as MDHEN and CDR2 as SYDVKM. J lost 7 bases, V lost 3 bases, and 5 bases had no gene match. The CDR3: CASSLWGTGAEKLFF. The CDR3 DNA is TGTGCCAGCAGTTTGTGGGGGACAGGGGCTGAAAAACTGTTTTTT.

The chain couples TRBV3-1 (or the pseudogene TRBV3-2) to TRBJ2-3, with D tentatively TRBD1 or TRBD2 (5 bases each). The ends were cut back, 4 bases at V and 2 bases at J, with 16 bases in the middle. CDR1 and CDR2 from the germline V gene are LGHDT and YNNKEL (reference sequence). CDR3 size: 16 residues. The CDR3 sequence: CASSLASGASTDTQYF. CDR3 nucleotide sequence: TGTGCCAGCAGCCTGGCGTCCGGGGCCTCCACAGATACGCAGTATTTT.

The genes are TRBV7-9 and TRBJ1-2; the D is unclear. Germline-derived CDR1 and CDR2 are SEHNR and FQNEAQ (reference sequence). The CDR3 spans 13 residues. V was pared by 5 bases and J by 2 bases, with 9 bases between. CDR3 nucleotide sequence: TGTGCCAGCAGCCGGGTGGGGAACTATGGCTACACCTTC. Protein: CASSRVGNYGYTF.

The chain uses TRBV9 and TRBJ2-5; TRBD2 matches 8 bases. V lost 3 bases to trimming and J lost 4 bases; unmatched junction nucleotides: 11. The germline V gene has CDR1 SGDLS and CDR2 YYNGEE. The CDR3 runs to 16 residues. CDR3 sequence (DNA): TGTGCCAGCAGCGGAGAGATCGGGAGCGGGGGAGAGACCCAGTACTTC. Translated, it gives CASSGEIGSGGETQYF.

The chain has TRBV5-8 and TRBJ1-2; the D gene is possibly TRBD1 (5 bases). The CDR3 loop spans 12 amino acids. Germline V gene sequence: CDR1 SGHTS, CDR2 YDEGEE. Trimming removed 5 bases from V and 8 bases from J, with 13 bases in between. CDR3 sequence (DNA): TGTGCCAGCAGTCGTAGAGGGGTCGGCTACACCTTC. It is translated as CASSRRGVGYTF.

V gene TRBV10-3 combines with J gene TRBJ2-7; D is uncertain. CDR1 is ENHRY and CDR2 is SYGVKD in the germline V gene. CDR3 length: 12 residues. V lost 4 bases to trimming and J lost 0 bases, with 4 bases between them. The CDR3 bases are TGTGCCATCAGTGCAAGCTCCTACGAGCAGTACTTC. Its protein is CAISASSYEQYF.

The chain carries TRBV5-3 and TRBJ2-2; D gene unclear. TRBV5-3 is labeled an ORF, and its function is uncertain. V dropped 3 bases and J dropped 3 bases, with 12 bases sitting between them. This CDR3 has 15 residues. CDR3 residues: CARSSGGADTGELFF. CDR3 in DNA: TGTGCCAGAAGCTCCGGTGGCGCGGACACCGGGGAGCTGTTTTTT.